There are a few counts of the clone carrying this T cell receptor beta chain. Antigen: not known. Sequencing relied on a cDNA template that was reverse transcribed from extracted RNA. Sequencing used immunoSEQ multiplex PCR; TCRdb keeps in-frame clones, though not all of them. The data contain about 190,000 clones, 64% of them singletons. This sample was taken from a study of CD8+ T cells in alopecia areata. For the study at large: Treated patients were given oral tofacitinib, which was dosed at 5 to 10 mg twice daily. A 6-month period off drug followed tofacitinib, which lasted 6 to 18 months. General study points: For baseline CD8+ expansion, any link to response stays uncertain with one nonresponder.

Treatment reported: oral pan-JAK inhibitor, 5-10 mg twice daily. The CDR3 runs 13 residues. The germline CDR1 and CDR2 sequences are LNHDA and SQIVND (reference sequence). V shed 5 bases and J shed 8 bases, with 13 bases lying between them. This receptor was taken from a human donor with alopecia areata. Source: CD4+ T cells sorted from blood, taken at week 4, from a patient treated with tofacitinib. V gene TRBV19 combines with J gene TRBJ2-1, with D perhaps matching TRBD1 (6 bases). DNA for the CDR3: TGTGCCAGTAGTGCGAGGACAGACGATGAGCAGTTCTTC. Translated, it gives CASSARTDDEQFF.